This T cell receptor beta chain came from a study of identifying expanded T cells in peripheral blood. Findings and caveats of the study: Variance in clone template counts between roughly 2-week samples significantly increased with total template count across all healthy donors. Differentially abundant clones: 0.95 to 1.5 between replicates, around 16 at about two weeks, around 19 at four.

No infections or other immune events were documented during collection. Profiling relied on immunoSEQ multiplex PCR, and the TCRdb table lists in-frame clones only, not all of them. The sample has around 100,000 clones; around 89% are singletons. Looked up from germline, CDR1 is SGHNT and CDR2 is YENEEA. The CDR3 spans 13 residues. J lost 3 bases, V lost 5 bases, and 2 bases had no gene match. As for this clone: Its antigen is undetermined.

The chain links TRBV11-3 to TRBJ1-1; 8 bases fit TRBD1. The receptor's source is a person between 18 and 75 years old in good health. Sequences were obtained from blood. The CDR3 protein is CASSLTGDTEAFF. CDR3 sequence (DNA): TGTGCCAGCAGCCTGACAGGGGACACTGAAGCTTTCTTT.